This T cell receptor (beta chain) was sequenced during a study of T cell responses to AZD1222 COVID-19 vaccine. Regarding this clone: Antigen unknown.

Measured with immunoSEQ multiplex PCR; TCRdb has only the in-frame clones, and not every one. The sample has about 120,000 clones; about 90% are singletons. Study-wide points: After the peak T cell response, and only then, were repertoires sampled. Baseline serology detected seropositivity in only 6 or 7 AZD1222 recipients. Two doses of AZD1222 preceded a rise in Spike-specific TCR breadth and depth. Spike-wide coverage was observed for vaccine-associated CD4 TCRs, with dominant responses at 160-218 and 743-854.

The starting material was peripheral blood, obtained on day 0 of AZD1222 vaccination. This clonotype originated in an adult in good health.

This chain's CDR3 is CASSRTSLQGTGELFF. The DNA for the CDR3 is TGTGCCAGCAGCCGAACCTCTCTACAGGGCACCGGGGAGCTGTTTTTT. The chain is built from TRBV2 and TRBJ2-2; weak D call: TRBD1 (6 bases). Deletions cut 6 bases from V and 4 bases from J, with 18 bases between. Germline CDR1 is SNHLY and CDR2 is FYNNEI. The CDR3 contains 16 residues.